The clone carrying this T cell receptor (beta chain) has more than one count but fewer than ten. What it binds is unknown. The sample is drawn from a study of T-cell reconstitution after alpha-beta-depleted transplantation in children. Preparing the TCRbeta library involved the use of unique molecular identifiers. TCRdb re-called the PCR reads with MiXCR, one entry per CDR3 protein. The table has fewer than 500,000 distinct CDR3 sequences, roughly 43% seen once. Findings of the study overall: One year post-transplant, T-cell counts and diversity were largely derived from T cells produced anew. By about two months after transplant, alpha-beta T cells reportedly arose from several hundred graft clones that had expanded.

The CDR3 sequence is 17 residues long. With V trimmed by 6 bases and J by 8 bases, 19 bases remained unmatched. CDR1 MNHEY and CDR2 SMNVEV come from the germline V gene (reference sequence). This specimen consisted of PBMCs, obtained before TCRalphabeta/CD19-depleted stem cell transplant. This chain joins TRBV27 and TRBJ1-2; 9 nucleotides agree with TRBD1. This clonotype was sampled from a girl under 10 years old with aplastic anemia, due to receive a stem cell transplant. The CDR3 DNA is TGTGCCAGCAGCTCATATCCTCCCGGGACAGGGACCGGAGGCTACACCTTC. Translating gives CASSSYPPGTGTGGYTF.